This T cell receptor (beta chain) was recorded in a study of radiotherapy plus CTLA-4 blockade in lung cancer. About the study: Objective responses were recorded in about a sixth of patients, with disease control recorded in about 29%.

Profiling relied on immunoSEQ multiplex PCR, and the TCRdb table lists in-frame clones only, not all of them. This sample has around 80,000 clones; about 79% occur once, and the top ten carry roughly 22%. V shed 0 bases and J shed 2 bases, with 7 bases lying between them. This CDR3 is built from 14 residues. Germline V lookup: CDR1 SGHTA, CDR2 FQGNSA. The chain links TRBV7-2 to TRBJ1-2; tentatively, D is TRBD1 (5 bases). The sequencing used peripheral blood, collected from a patient treated with radiotherapy plus ipilimumab. The sequence came from a human donor with non-small cell lung cancer whose response to radiotherapy plus ipilimumab could not be evaluated. Some clones in this sample may be carry-over from other donors' samples. CDR3 bases: TGTGCCAGCAGCTTAGCCCCAGGGAACTATGGCTACACCTTC. This codes for CASSLAPGNYGYTF.